There are a few counts of the clone carrying this T cell receptor beta chain. Its target is not known. Whole-study results and caveats: Tumor memory CD4+ T cell TCR gene usage was found to cluster with blood and lymph node memory CD4+ cells and with lymph node naive CD4+ cells.

Semi-nested PCR with Nested Universal Primer A followed constant-region reverse priming of full-length variable regions. TCRdb re-analysed the 5' RACE reads in MiXCR, keeping a single row per CDR3 protein. The sample lists tens of thousands of distinct CDR3 sequences; approximately 31% were seen once. This clonotype originated in a female donor with breast cancer. Sequencing used memory CD4+ T cells sorted from a lymph node. Regarding subset: memory CD4+ T cells, CD4+CD45RO+CD25-.

The CDR3 DNA follows: TGTGCCAGCAGCTTGGAGAGGGTAAACACCGGGGAGCTGTTTTTT. This sequence encodes CASSLERVNTGELFF. The V and J genes are TRBV5-5 and TRBJ2-2, with D perhaps matching TRBD2 (5 bases). Germline values: CDR1 SGHKS, CDR2 YYEKEE (reference sequence). This CDR3 spans 15 amino acids. V was pared by 0 bases and J by 2 bases, with 8 bases between.